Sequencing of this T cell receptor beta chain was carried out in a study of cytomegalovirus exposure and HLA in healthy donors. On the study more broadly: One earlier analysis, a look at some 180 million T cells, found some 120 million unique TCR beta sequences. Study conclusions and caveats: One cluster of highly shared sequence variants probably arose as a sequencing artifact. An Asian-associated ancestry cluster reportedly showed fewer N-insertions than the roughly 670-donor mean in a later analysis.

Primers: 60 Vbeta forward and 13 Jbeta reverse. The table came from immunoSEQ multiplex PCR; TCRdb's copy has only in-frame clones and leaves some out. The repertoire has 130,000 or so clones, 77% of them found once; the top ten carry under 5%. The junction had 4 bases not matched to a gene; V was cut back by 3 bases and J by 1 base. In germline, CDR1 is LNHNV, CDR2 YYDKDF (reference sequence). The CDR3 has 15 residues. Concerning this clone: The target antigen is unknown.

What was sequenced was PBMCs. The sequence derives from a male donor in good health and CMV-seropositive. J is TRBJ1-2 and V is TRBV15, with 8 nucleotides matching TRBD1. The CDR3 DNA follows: TGTGCCACCAGCAGTTACAGGGGGAATAACTATGGCTACACCTTC. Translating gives CATSSYRGNNYGYTF.